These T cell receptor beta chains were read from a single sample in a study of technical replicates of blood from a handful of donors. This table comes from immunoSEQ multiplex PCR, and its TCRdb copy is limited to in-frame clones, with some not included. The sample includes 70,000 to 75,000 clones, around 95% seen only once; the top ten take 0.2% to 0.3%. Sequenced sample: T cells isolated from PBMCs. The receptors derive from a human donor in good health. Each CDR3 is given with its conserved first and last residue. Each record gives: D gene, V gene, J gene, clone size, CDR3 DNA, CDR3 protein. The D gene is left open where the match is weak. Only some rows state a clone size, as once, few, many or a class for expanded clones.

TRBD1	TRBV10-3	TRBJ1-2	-	TGTGCCATCAGTCCCGTCCGGGACAGGGGTTCTAACTATGGCTACACCTTC	CAISPVRDRGSNYGYTF
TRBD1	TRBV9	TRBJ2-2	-	TGTGCCAGCAGCGTCGCAGGACAGGGAAGCGGGGAGCTGTTTTTT	CASSVAGQGSGELFF
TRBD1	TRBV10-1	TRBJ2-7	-	TGCGCCAGCAGTCCCGGGACAGGGGGTTTTTCGGACGAGCAGTACTTC	CASSPGTGGFSDEQYF
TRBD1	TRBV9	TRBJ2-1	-	TGTGCCAGCAGTGTGGACAGGGGAGGGGAGCAGTTCTTC	CASSVDRGGEQFF
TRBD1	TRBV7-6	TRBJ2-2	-	TGTGCCAGCAGCTTACAACCAGGACAGGGGGGGACCGGGGAGCTGTTTTTT	CASSLQPGQGGTGELFF
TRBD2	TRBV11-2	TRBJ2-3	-	TGTGCCAGCAGCTTCTACATCGGGAGGGGGACGTCTAGCACAGATACGCAGTATTTT	CASSFYIGRGTSSTDTQYF
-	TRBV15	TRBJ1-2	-	TGTGCCACCAGCAGAGGAGGGATCGAAGTTGATGGCTACACCTTC	CATSRGGIEVDGYTF
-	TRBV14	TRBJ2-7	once	TGTGCCAGCAGCCAAGGACAGCCTCCGATCAACTTC	CASSQGQPPINF
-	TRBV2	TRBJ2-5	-	TGTGCCAGCGGTGGGCCAGAGACCCAGTACTTC	CASGGPETQYF
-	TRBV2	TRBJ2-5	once	TGTGCCAGCAGTGTGGAACGTGGGGAGCGAGAGACCCAGTACTTC	CASSVERGERETQYF
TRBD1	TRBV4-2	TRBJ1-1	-	TGTGCCAGCAGCCAAGATCAGCGGAATTGGGACAGGAAAGCTTTCTTT	CASSQDQRNWDRKAFF
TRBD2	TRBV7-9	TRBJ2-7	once	TGTGCCAGCAGCTTAGGGGCTAGCGGGAGTTACGAGCAGTACTTC	CASSLGASGSYEQYF
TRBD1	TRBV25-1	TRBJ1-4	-	TGTGCCAGCAGACGGACAGGGCTGGGCGAAAAACTGTTTTTT	CASRRTGLGEKLFF
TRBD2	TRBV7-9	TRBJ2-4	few	TGTGCCAGCAGCAATGGACTAGCGAGCTTAGACAAAAACATTCAGTACTTC	CASSNGLASLDKNIQYF
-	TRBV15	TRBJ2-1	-	TGTGCCACCGGCCAAAAGGACAACTCCGGGAATGAGCAGTTCTTC	CATGQKDNSGNEQFF
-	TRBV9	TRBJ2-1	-	TGTGCCAGCAGCGTAGGCGGAGGCGCATACAATGAGCAGTTCTTC	CASSVGGGAYNEQFF
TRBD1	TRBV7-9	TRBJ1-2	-	TGTGCCAGCAGCGGAAGGACAGGGGGCTATGGCTACACCTTC	CASSGRTGGYGYTF
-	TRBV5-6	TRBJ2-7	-	TGTGCCAGCAGCTTGGCCAGGGTCTACGAGCAGTACTTC	CASSLARVYEQYF
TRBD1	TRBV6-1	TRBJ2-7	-	TGTGCCAGCAGTGTACCGGGACAGGGGCAGAACGAGCAGTACTTC	CASSVPGQGQNEQYF
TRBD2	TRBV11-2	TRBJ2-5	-	TGTGCCAGCAGTCCTAGCACTAGCGGGAGGGGTGGGACCCAGTACTTC	CASSPSTSGRGGTQYF
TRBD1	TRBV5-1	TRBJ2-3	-	TGCGCCAGCAGCCGGACAGGGGATACGCAGTATTTT	CASSRTGDTQYF
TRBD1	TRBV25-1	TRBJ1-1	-	TGTGCCAGCAAGGACAGGGAGGAAACTGAAGCTTTCTTT	CASKDREETEAFF
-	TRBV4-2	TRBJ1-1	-	TGTGCCAGCAGCCAAGCGGGAACGGGGAACACTGAAGCTTTCTTT	CASSQAGTGNTEAFF
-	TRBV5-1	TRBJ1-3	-	TGCGCCAGCAGCTTGACTTTGAGGGGAGGGCCTGGAAACACCATATATTTT	CASSLTLRGGPGNTIYF
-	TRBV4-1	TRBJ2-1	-	TGCGCCAGCAGCCAAGAGGGCGAAAGCGGGGAGCAGTTCTTC	CASSQEGESGEQFF
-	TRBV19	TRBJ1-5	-	TGTGCCAGTAGGAGAAATGGGCCCCAGCATTTT	CASRRNGPQHF
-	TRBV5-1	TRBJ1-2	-	TGCGCCAGCAGTTTGCGGAGCTTACCCGAAAACTATGGCTACACCTTC	CASSLRSLPENYGYTF
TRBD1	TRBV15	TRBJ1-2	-	TGTGCCACCAGCCAAGACAGGGGAGCTAACTATGGCTACACCTTC	CATSQDRGANYGYTF
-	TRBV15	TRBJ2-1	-	TGTGCCACCAGCAGAGATGAGCGAGATGAGCAGTTCTTC	CATSRDERDEQFF
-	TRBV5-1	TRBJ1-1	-	TGCGCCAGCAGCTTGGAGGGGGTGAACACTGAAGCTTTCTTT	CASSLEGVNTEAFF
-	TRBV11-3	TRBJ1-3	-	TGTGCCAGCAGCTTAACAGTCAGCACCATATATTTT	CASSLTVSTIYF
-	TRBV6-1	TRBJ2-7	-	TGTGCCAGCAGTGAACGAGGGTACGAGCAGTACTTC	CASSERGYEQYF
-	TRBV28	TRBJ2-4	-	TGTGCCAGCAGTTTGGCGAGCAACAGTGCCAAAAACATTCAGTACTTC	CASSLASNSAKNIQYF
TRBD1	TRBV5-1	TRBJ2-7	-	TGCGCCAGCAGCGCGGGAATCGGACAGGGAGACTCCTACGAGCAGTACTTC	CASSAGIGQGDSYEQYF
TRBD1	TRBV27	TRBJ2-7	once	TGTGCCAGCAGTAGAGGGACAGGGATCGGAGAGCAGTACTTC	CASSRGTGIGEQYF
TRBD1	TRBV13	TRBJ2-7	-	TGTGCCAGCAGCTTAAGGGGGCCAGACTACGAGCAGTACTTC	CASSLRGPDYEQYF
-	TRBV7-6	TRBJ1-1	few	TGTGCCAGCAGCTTAAGGTCAAGGGGGACATGGGCCCAAGGGGAAGAAGCTTTCTTT	CASSLRSRGTWAQGEEAFF
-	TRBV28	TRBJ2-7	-	TGTGCCAGCAGCGGAACCGACAGTGACTCCTACGAGCAGTACTTC	CASSGTDSDSYEQYF
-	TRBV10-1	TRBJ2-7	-	TGCGCCAGCAGTGTAGTTGGGCGCGCCGAGCAGTACTTC	CASSVVGRAEQYF
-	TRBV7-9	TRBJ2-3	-	TGTGCCAGCAGACCCGGGACTTACCACACAGATACGCAGTATTTT	CASRPGTYHTDTQYF
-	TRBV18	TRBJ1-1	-	TGTGCCAGTCACGACGGACAGCCGTACACTGAAGCTTTCTTT	CASHDGQPYTEAFF
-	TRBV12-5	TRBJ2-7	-	TGTGCTAGTGCCGAGAGGATAACAGGGAATATAAAATCCTACGAGCAGTACTTC	CASAERITGNIKSYEQYF